The source of this T cell receptor beta chain is a study of T cell repertoires in cytomegalovirus infection. The trim removed 3 bases at V and 7 bases at J, leaving 7 bases unmatched. Germline assignment: CDR1 MDHEN and CDR2 SYDVKM. The CDR3 sequence is 14 residues long. This clonotype has a handful of counts. One entry per CDR3 protein results from TCRdb running MiXCR on the reads. The sample has 450,000 to 650,000 distinct CDR3 sequences; around 27% are singletons. This chain joins TRBV28 and TRBJ2-7, with TRBD2 identical over 9 bases. Material for sequencing was PBMCs. The source is a human donor in good health (CMV status not recorded). Some clones in this sample may be carry-over from other donors' samples. CDR3 sequence reads: CASSLAGGLIEQYV. The CDR3 DNA follows: TGTGCCAGCAGTTTGGCGGGGGGGCTTATTGAGCAGTACGTC.